The 13 T cell receptor beta chains given below trace back to one sample, sequenced in a study of control samples from healthy donors and cancer patients. Generated by immunoSEQ multiplex PCR, the TCRdb table keeps only in-frame clones and is missing some. The sample has some 170,000 clones, around 96% seen once. The source material was blood. The receptor source for this set is a woman aged 25 to 45 in good health.

The chain has TRBV10-3 and TRBJ2-1; TRBD1 might be the D (6 bases). V was pared by 6 bases and J by 3 bases, with 15 bases between. Germline CDR1 reads ENHRY; CDR2 reads SYGVKD. The CDR3 extends over 15 amino acids. The CDR3 loop reads CAISTPGTLYNEQFF. The CDR3 nucleotides are TGTGCCATCAGCACACCCGGGACACTCTACAATGAGCAGTTCTTC.

The chain has TRBV5-4 and TRBJ2-3; D not certain. Germline CDR1 and CDR2: SGHNT and YYREEE (reference sequence). The CDR3 extends over 16 amino acids. The germline V and J ends were trimmed by 4 bases and 1 base, with 16 bases remaining between them. The chain's CDR3 is CASSPTVVSGTDTQYF. The CDR3 DNA is TGTGCCAGCAGCCCTACAGTCGTCTCGGGCACAGATACGCAGTATTTT.

The sample holds a few counts of this clone. This sequence joins TRBV18 and TRBJ2-2, with a possible D match to TRBD1 (6 bases). The ends were cut back, 3 bases at V and 7 bases at J, with 15 bases in the middle. CDR1 is KGHSH, CDR2 LQKENI, per germline. CDR3 size: 15 residues. This CDR3 reads CASSPPARGYGELFF. The CDR3 nucleotides read TGTGCCAGCTCACCTCCCGCCAGGGGATACGGGGAGCTGTTTTTT.

This rearrangement joins TRBV28 to TRBJ2-1; D ambiguous. Germline loops: CDR1 MDHEN, CDR2 SYDVKM. Between the trimmed V and J ends, which lost 0 bases and 0 bases, there was a span of 9 bases. The CDR3 sequence is 16 residues long. The CDR3 loop reads CASSLWGRSSYNEQFF. DNA of the CDR3: TGTGCCAGCAGTTTATGGGGCAGGAGCTCCTACAATGAGCAGTTCTTC.

The rearrangement joins TRBV3-1 (or the pseudogene TRBV3-2) to TRBJ2-3; the match to TRBD2 covers 9 bases. V shed 2 bases, J shed 1 base, and the junction held 1 base outside the gene matches. CDR1 is LGHDT, CDR2 YNNKEL, per germline (reference sequence). The CDR3 is 15 residues long. The CDR3 region has the DNA TGTGCCAGCAGCCAAAAGCGGGGGGGCACAGATACGCAGTATTTT. Encoded protein: CASSQKRGGTDTQYF.

On this clone itself: Other DNA sequences within the sample encode an identical CDR3. This chain links TRBV27 with TRBJ1-4; tentative D call: TRBD1 (5 bases). The CDR3 totals 16 residues. The germline V gene has CDR1 MNHEY and CDR2 SMNVEV (reference sequence). V lost 1 base to trimming and J lost 0 bases, with 9 bases between them. The CDR3 protein is CASSLFPRATNEKLFF. The CDR3 DNA sequence: TGTGCCAGCAGTTTATTCCCCAGGGCAACTAATGAAAAACTGTTTTTT. Using reference TRBV27 and TRBJ1-4 for the parts outside the CDR3, the full variable domain is EAQVTQNPRYLITVTGKKLTVTCSQNMNHEYMSWYRQDPGLGLRQIYYSMNVEVTDKGDVPEGYKVSRKEKRNFPLILESPSPNQTSLYFCASSLFPRATNEKLFFGSGTQLSVL.

The chain recombines TRBV19 with TRBJ2-1; 7 positions agree with TRBD1. Germline lookup yields CDR1 LNHDA and CDR2 SQIVND (reference sequence). V was clipped by 6 bases and J by 0 bases; unmatched bases: 5. This CDR3 is 15 amino acids long. The CDR3 DNA reads TGTGCCAGTAGAAAGGACAGGAGCTCCTACAATGAGCAGTTCTTC. This translates into CASRKDRSSYNEQFF.

This clone was seen once. This chain uses TRBV28 with TRBJ1-2, with 7 bases identical to TRBD1. CDR1 is MDHEN, CDR2 SYDVKM, per germline. After removal of 10 bases from V and 8 bases from J, the junction contained 13 bases not matched to a gene. CDR3 size: 13 residues. The DNA for the CDR3 is TGTGCCATCGAGGGGGGACAGTACTTGGGCTACACCTTC. Translation: CAIEGGQYLGYTF.

The chain has TRBV11-2 and TRBJ1-5; D remains ambiguous. The CDR3 is 14 amino acids. The V gene lost 1 base and the J gene lost 2 bases, with 6 bases spanning the gap. Germline CDR1 is SGHAT and CDR2 is FQNNGV. In DNA form, the CDR3 reads TGTGCCAGCAGCTTAGGGGGAGGCAATCAGCCCCAGCATTTT. This encodes CASSLGGGNQPQHF.

The rearrangement links TRBV7-2 to TRBJ1-2; a possible D gene is TRBD1 (6 bases). The V gene's germline CDR1 is SGHTA and CDR2 FQGNSA. The CDR3 runs 15 residues. V was pared by 3 bases and J by 4 bases, with 15 bases between. This chain's CDR3 is CASSFRGGGGYGYTF. The CDR3 DNA sequence: TGTGCCAGCAGCTTTCGTGGAGGGGGAGGCTATGGCTACACCTTC. Together with reference TRBV7-2 and TRBJ1-2, the CDR3 gives the full variable domain: GAGVSQSPSNKVTEKGKDVELRCDPISGHTALYWYRQSLGQGLEFLIYFQGNSAPDKSGLPSDRFSAERTGGSVSTLTIQRTQQEDSAVYLCASSFRGGGGYGYTFGSGTRLTVV.

This clone has just one count. The chain uses TRBV5-4 and TRBJ1-3; 7 positions match TRBD1. Germline-derived CDR1 and CDR2 are SGHNT and YYREEE (reference sequence). This CDR3 has 17 amino acids. Trimming at V came to 0 bases and at J to 0 bases, leaving 6 bases not matched to a gene. The CDR3, as DNA: TGTGCCAGCAGCTTGGGGCCGGACAGGTACTCTGGAAACACCATATATTTT. As protein: CASSLGPDRYSGNTIYF.

In this sample, this clone turned up a few times. The V and J genes are TRBV25-1 and TRBJ2-3, with 8 nucleotides matching TRBD2. This CDR3 is 16 amino acids long. Per the germline V gene, CDR1 is MGHDK and CDR2 is SYGVNS. The V and J ends lost 5 bases and 6 bases, in that order; junction bases with no gene match: 13. In DNA, the CDR3 is TGTGCCAGCAGTCCTAATACGGGAGGGAAACTCGATACGCAGTATTTT. Translated, it gives CASSPNTGGKLDTQYF.

V usage is TRBV3-1 (or the pseudogene TRBV3-2) and J usage is TRBJ2-7; D is unclear. The CDR3 length is 16 residues. Germline assignment: CDR1 LGHDT and CDR2 YNNKEL (reference sequence). Trimming removed 0 bases at V and 3 bases at J, with 15 bases between. The CDR3 bases are TGTGCCAGCAGCCAAGATTTAATAGGGTACCACTACGAGCAGTACTTC. Translated, it gives CASSQDLIGYHYEQYF.